This T cell receptor beta chain came from a study of blood T cell repertoires in COVID-19. Study context: The United States, Italy and Spain provided the acute and convalescent COVID-19 samples. The cDNA or gDNA used as material had been derived from T cells, B-cell-depleted T cells, or PBMCs.

Per the study methods: The authors estimated nucleated cell counts from reference gene primer amplification. TCRdb keeps only in-frame clones here, not all; method: immunoSEQ multiplex PCR. The D gene and trimming were derived from the DNA, and the V and J assignments and clone size from that table. This table has 90,000 to 120,000 clones, approximately 90% appearing once. The TCR was taken from a man between 60 and 75 years old with acute or convalescent COVID-19. The sequenced sample was peripheral blood.

Here the CDR3 DNA reads TGTGCCAGCAGGGGCGAGGACAGGGTAAACTATGGCTACACCTTC. It encodes CASRGEDRVNYGYTF. The gene calls are TRBV6-5 and TRBJ1-2, with 8 bases identical to TRBD1. Germline CDR1 is MNHEY and CDR2 is SVGAGI. Trimming at V came to 6 bases and at J to 2 bases, leaving 8 bases not matched to a gene. The CDR3 runs 15 residues.